The entry that follows covers one T cell receptor beta chain sequence. These data are taken from a study of T cell responses to AZD1222 COVID-19 vaccine. Looked up from germline, CDR1 is SGDLS and CDR2 is YYNGEE. The V end was cut by 0 bases, the J end by 6 bases, with 10 bases between. This CDR3 spans 13 amino acids. TCRdb's table, derived via immunoSEQ multiplex PCR, lists solely in-frame clones and lacks some. Found here are some 120,000 clones, 88% of them singletons; the top ten hold under 4.5%. Sample: peripheral blood, taken on day 0 of AZD1222 vaccination. The source is an adult in good health. V is TRBV9 and J is TRBJ2-7; D unclear. The CDR3 DNA follows: TGTGCCAGCAGCGTAGGATCCGCGTCCGAGCAGTACTTC. Amino acid sequence: CASSVGSASEQYF.